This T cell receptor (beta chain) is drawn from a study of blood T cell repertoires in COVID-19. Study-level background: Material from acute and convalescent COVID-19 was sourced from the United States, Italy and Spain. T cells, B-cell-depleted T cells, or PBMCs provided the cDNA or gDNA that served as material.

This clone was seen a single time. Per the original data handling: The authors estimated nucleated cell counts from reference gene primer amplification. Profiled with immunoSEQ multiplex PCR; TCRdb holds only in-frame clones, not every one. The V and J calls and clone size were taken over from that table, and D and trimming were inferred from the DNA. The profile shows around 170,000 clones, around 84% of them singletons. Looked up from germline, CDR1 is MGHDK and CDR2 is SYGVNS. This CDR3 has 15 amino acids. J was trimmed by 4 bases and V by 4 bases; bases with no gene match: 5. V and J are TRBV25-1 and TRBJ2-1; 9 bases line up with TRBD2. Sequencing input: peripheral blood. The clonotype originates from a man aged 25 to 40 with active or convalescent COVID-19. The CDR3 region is CASSARLAAYNEQFF. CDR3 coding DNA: TGTGCCAGCAGTGCCAGACTAGCGGCGTACAATGAGCAGTTCTTC.